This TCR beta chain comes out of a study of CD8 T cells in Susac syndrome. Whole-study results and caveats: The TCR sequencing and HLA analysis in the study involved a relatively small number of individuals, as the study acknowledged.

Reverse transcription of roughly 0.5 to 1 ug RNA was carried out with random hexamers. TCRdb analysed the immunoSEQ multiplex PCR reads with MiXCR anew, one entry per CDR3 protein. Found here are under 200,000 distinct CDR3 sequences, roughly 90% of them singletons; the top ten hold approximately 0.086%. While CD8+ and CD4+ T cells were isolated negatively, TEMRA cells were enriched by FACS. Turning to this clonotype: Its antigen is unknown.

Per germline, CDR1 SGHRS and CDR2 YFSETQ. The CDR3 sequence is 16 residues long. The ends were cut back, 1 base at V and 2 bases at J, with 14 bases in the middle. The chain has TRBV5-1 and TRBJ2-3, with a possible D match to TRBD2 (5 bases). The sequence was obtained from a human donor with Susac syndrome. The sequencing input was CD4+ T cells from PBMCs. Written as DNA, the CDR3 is TGCGCCAGCAGCTTGCAGATCGGACTGTCCACAGATACGCAGTATTTT. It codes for CASSLQIGLSTDTQYF.